Listed here are 15 T cell receptor beta chains from one sample, sequenced in a study of T cell repertoires in cytomegalovirus infection. Each CDR3 protein gets one entry after TCRdb re-called the reads with MiXCR. The sample holds approximately 190,000 distinct CDR3 sequences, about 28% seen once. The sequencing input was PBMCs. These TCRs come from a human donor in good health (CMV status not recorded). Some clones in this sample may be carry-over from other donors' samples.

This clonotype was seen a few times. V and J are TRBV19 and TRBJ2-2; D remains unclear. Germline V CDR1 and CDR2: LNHDA, SQIVND (reference sequence). V lost 5 bases and J 3 bases, leaving 10 bases between the germline ends. There are 14 residues in the CDR3. This CDR3 is CASSPVGDTGELFF. DNA of the CDR3: TGTGCCAGTAGTCCGGTGGGCGACACCGGGGAGCTGTTTTTT.

This clonotype was seen a handful of times. The chain has TRBV12-3 or TRBV12-4 and TRBJ1-5; TRBD1 matches at 8 bases. V lost 6 bases to trimming and J lost 4 bases; unmatched junction nucleotides: 11. This CDR3 is built from 16 residues. CDR3: CASSKNTGTGNQPQHF. CDR3 nucleotides: TGTGCCAGCAGCAAAAACACCGGGACAGGTAATCAGCCCCAGCATTTT.

J is TRBJ2-1 and V is TRBV2; TRBD2 agrees at 13 bases. The trim removed 7 bases at V and 5 bases at J, leaving 5 bases unmatched. The CDR3 spans 15 residues. The V gene's germline CDR1 is SNHLY and CDR2 FYNNEI. CDR3: CASMKGLAGNNEQFF. In nucleotides, the CDR3 is TGTGCCAGCATGAAGGGACTAGCGGGGAACAATGAGCAGTTCTTC.

As concerns this clonotype: It may be a read error: a sequence one base away is much more abundant. The CDR3 loop is CASSTALGDPIGDFQYF. The CDR3 region has the DNA TGTGCCAGCAGCACCGCTCTGGGGGATCCCATAGGAGACTTTCAGTACTTC. V is TRBV12-3 or TRBV12-4 and J is TRBJ2-4; D is possibly TRBD1 or TRBD2 (5 bases each). The CDR3 contains 17 residues. Deletions cut 6 bases from V and 11 bases from J, with 29 bases between.

This clonotype has just a few counts. This rearrangement joins TRBV4-1 to TRBJ1-1; D possibly corresponds to TRBD1 (6 bases). The germline V and J ends were trimmed by 2 bases and 0 bases, with 13 bases remaining between them. This CDR3 region has 16 residues. CDR1 MGHRA and CDR2 YSYEKL come from the germline V gene. In DNA form, the CDR3 reads TGCGCCAGCAGCCAACCGCAGGGGCAGTTGAACACTGAAGCTTTCTTT. This translates into CASSQPQGQLNTEAFF.

CDR3 DNA: TGTGCCAGCAGCTTAGTGGAGGGGGCAAGGAATGAGCAGTTCTTC. It encodes CASSLVEGARNEQFF. The V call is TRBV7-2, the J call TRBJ2-1; a weak D match, TRBD1 (7 bases). The CDR3 loop spans 15 amino acids. In germline, CDR1 is SGHTA, CDR2 FQGNSA. The ends were cut back, 1 base at V and 7 bases at J, with 14 bases in the middle.

This rearrangement joins TRBV19 to TRBJ1-5; the D gene is possibly TRBD1 (6 bases). Germline-derived CDR1 and CDR2 are LNHDA and SQIVND (reference sequence). V was cut by 5 bases and J by 4 bases, with 18 bases left in between. There are 16 residues in the CDR3. The CDR3 nucleotides read TGTGCCAGTAGTTTGGACCCCAGGGGTGGTAATCAGCCCCAGCATTTT. Amino acid sequence: CASSLDPRGGNQPQHF.

This clonotype was recorded at least ten times. This chain joins TRBV28 and TRBJ1-1; D is possibly TRBD1 (5 bases). This CDR3 contains 13 residues. Trimming cost V 3 bases and J 7 bases, with 12 bases left between them. From germline, CDR1 is MDHEN and CDR2 SYDVKM. CDR3 sequence (DNA): TGTGCCAGCAGTTTGACAGCGGAGGGTGAAGCTTTCTTT. It codes for CASSLTAEGEAFF.

The chain is built from TRBV24-1 and TRBJ2-5; 7 nucleotides align to TRBD2. The ends lost 0 bases at V and 7 bases at J; junction bases unmatched: 1. The CDR3 runs 13 residues. CDR1 and CDR2 (germline): KGHDR, SFDVKD. CDR3 DNA sequence: TGTGCCACCAGTGATTTGACGGGAGGGACCCAGTACTTC. It codes for CATSDLTGGTQYF.

This clonotype was found a few times. The rearrangement uses TRBV12-3 or TRBV12-4 and TRBJ2-3; 9 bases are shared with TRBD1. The length of the CDR3 is 17 residues. With V trimmed by 6 bases and J by 0 bases, 10 bases remained unmatched. CDR3 nucleotide sequence: TGTGCCAGCAGCCCACCGGGACAGGGCCCGAGCACAGATACGCAGTATTTT. It encodes CASSPPGQGPSTDTQYF.

This clonotype was counted only a few times. The chain employs TRBV10-3 and TRBJ1-2; D ambiguous. The germline CDR1 and CDR2 sequences are ENHRY and SYGVKD. This CDR3 contains 16 residues. Trimming left V 3 bases short and J 0 bases short, with 14 bases between. The CDR3 here is CAISDKRILANYGYTF. As DNA, the CDR3 is TGTGCCATCAGTGATAAACGGATCCTAGCTAACTATGGCTACACCTTC.

With respect to this clonotype: The junction does not match germline at one end; this may be a read error. The rearrangement joins TRBV7-6 to TRBJ2-3; D not resolved. This CDR3 comprises 13 residues. Per the germline V gene, CDR1 is SGHVS and CDR2 is FNYEAQ. As DNA, the CDR3 is TGTGCTAGCAGTGGTGGCAGAACAGATACGCAGTATTTT. Protein sequence: CASSGGRTDTQYF.

The sample holds a few counts of this clonotype. The chain carries TRBV29-1 and TRBJ2-7; 11 positions match TRBD1. CDR1 is SQVTM and CDR2 is ANQGSEA in the germline V gene. Unmatched junction bases numbered 7, after V lost 3 bases and J lost 0 bases. This CDR3 spans 16 amino acids. CDR3 sequence reads: CSVDPRTGGSSYEQYF. CDR3 coding DNA: TGCAGCGTTGATCCTCGGACAGGGGGCAGCTCCTACGAGCAGTACTTC.

This clonotype was detected a few times. The chain carries TRBV5-1 and TRBJ1-2; a possible D gene is TRBD1 (5 bases). The ends were cut back, 0 bases at V and 3 bases at J, with 6 bases in the middle. This CDR3 contains 13 residues. Germline loops: CDR1 SGHRS, CDR2 YFSETQ. The CDR3 loop is CASSLVGDYGYTF. The CDR3 DNA follows: TGCGCCAGCAGCTTGGTGGGGGACTATGGCTACACCTTC.

The chain combines TRBV7-8 with TRBJ2-7, with unresolved D. The CDR3 runs 16 residues. Germline V lookup: CDR1 SGHVS, CDR2 FQNEAQ. The germline V and J ends were trimmed by 5 bases and 1 base, with 18 bases remaining between them. CDR3 nucleotides: TGTGCCAGCAGCGCTAAGCGCGACAAAAATTCCTACGAGCAGTACTTC. Amino acids: CASSAKRDKNSYEQYF.